This T cell receptor (beta chain) was obtained from a study of blood T cell repertoires in COVID-19 (dated by TCRdb to 2019 to 2021). As for the study more broadly: Samples from collaborators originated in the United States, Italy and Spain and spanned both the acute and convalescent phases of COVID-19. The material from the prospective study consisted of cDNA or gDNA derived from T cells, B-cell-depleted T cells, or PBMCs. The dataset comprised deeply sampled blood TCRbeta repertoires from subjects exposed to, actively infected with, or recovered from COVID-19. The repertoires were released in a freely available public database intended as a resource for research on the immune response to SARS-CoV-2. The samples were drawn from the first 160 participants of the ongoing ImmuneRACE study and from some 1,300 subjects provided by 6 global collaborators. A de-identified subject ID, COVID-19 status, age in years and sex were almost always included in the sample metadata. Where available, HLA class I and class II types were obtained from metadata supplied by the sample provider rather than from assay-based typing.

Each collaborating institution followed its own protocols to collect whole blood in K2EDTA tubes. For TCRbeta analysis, collaborators shipped samples in one of three forms: frozen whole blood, isolated PBMCs, or DNA extracted from either of those sample types. Trimming removed 0 bases from V and 4 bases from J, leaving 15 bases between the germline ends. CDR1 and CDR2 are read off the germline V gene as KGHDR and SFDVKD. The CDR3 goes from the cysteine to the phenylalanine over 17 residues. Just the 51-base CDR3 DNA is kept, in frame starting at base 1. Broad study findings and their caveats: The quantity of clinical and demographic metadata differed by source and by participant and was supplied without curation.

In this sample, this clone turned up once. Its target antigen remains unknown. No qualities accompany the bases; no much larger clone lies one base away. The immunoSEQ Assay, a bias-controlled multiplex PCR, was used to amplify TCRbeta CDR3 regions from genomic DNA. On the authors' methods: Within the assay, amplification of reference gene primers was used to estimate how many nucleated cells each sample contained. To quantify the absolute abundance of each unique TCRbeta CDR3 rearrangement, sequence reads were collapsed and filtered. For each sample, productive Simpson clonality was calculated as the square root of Simpson's diversity index over productive rearrangements. What TCRdb holds here is the immuneACCESS table cut down to in-frame rearrangements. Part of the clones is not present; checked against another copy, under half of the missing clones reflect an unresolved V gene, and the others are unexplained. V, J and clone size are taken as reported in that table, and D and trimming were inferred from the DNA itself. Counted in this sample were 100,000 or so clones; approximately 80% of them appeared once. Together, the top ten hold 15% of the sample.

Input material: peripheral blood. The chain links TRBV24-1 with TRBJ2-1; the D gene assignment is ambiguous. The TCR sequence derives from a woman of 80 years or more with acute or convalescent COVID-19. The DNA is as follows: TGTGCCACCAGTGATTTGCAAACGAGCTCTGATTACAATGAGCAGTTCTTC. Translation gives CATSDLQTSSDYNEQFF.